The present T cell receptor beta chain was sequenced within a study of T-cell reconstitution after alpha-beta-depleted transplantation in children. Unique molecular identifiers tagged the TCRbeta library. TCRdb re-called the PCR reads with MiXCR, one entry per CDR3 protein. The data show about 400,000 distinct CDR3 sequences, about an eighth seen once. The germline V gene encodes CDR1 ENHRY and CDR2 SYGVKD. The CDR3 loop spans 12 amino acids. Trimming removed 5 bases at V and 8 bases at J, with 12 bases between. The chain links TRBV10-3 to TRBJ1-2; no clear D. The source is a human donor who donated a stem cell graft to a child with Fanconi anemia. The sample consisted of PBMCs, taken from the stem cell graft. The CDR3 coding sequence is TGTGCCATCAGTCGAGCGGGGTCGGGCTACACCTTC. Translation: CAISRAGSGYTF.